This T cell receptor (beta chain) was obtained from a study of blood T cell repertoires in COVID-19 (TCRdb year 2020). Concerning the study at large: Samples covering the acute and convalescent phases of COVID-19 were provided by collaborators in the United States, Italy and Spain. The material from the prospective study consisted of cDNA or gDNA derived from T cells, B-cell-depleted T cells, or PBMCs. The dataset comprised deeply sampled blood TCRbeta repertoires from subjects exposed to, actively infected with, or recovered from COVID-19. The repertoires were released in a freely available public database intended as a resource for research on the immune response to SARS-CoV-2. Samples were obtained from the ongoing ImmuneRACE study (first 160 participants) and from 1,200 or so subjects provided by 6 global collaborators. Nearly every sample came with metadata listing a de-identified subject ID, COVID-19 status, age in years and sex. Where HLA class I and class II types were available, the types were taken from metadata supplied by the sample provider, not from assay-based typing.

The paper as a whole reports these results and caveats: The amount of clinical and demographic metadata varied by source and participant and was provided uncurated.

Collaborating institutions collected whole blood in K2EDTA tubes following their own protocols. For TCRbeta analysis, collaborator samples were shipped as frozen whole blood, as isolated PBMCs, or as DNA extracted from either sample type. The V end gives up 4 bases and the J end 0 bases, leaving 1 base in the junction not matched to a gene. The germline V gene encodes CDR1 MGHDK and CDR2 SYGVNS. The CDR3 starts with the cysteine, ends with the phenylalanine, and has 14 residues. The entry retains the CDR3 DNA only, 42 bases that are in frame from base 1. TCRbeta CDR3 regions were amplified from genomic DNA using the immunoSEQ Assay, a bias-controlled multiplex PCR. The published analysis was carried out like this. The number of nucleated cells in each sample was estimated from the amplification of reference gene primers within the assay. To quantify the absolute abundance of each unique TCRbeta CDR3 rearrangement, sequence reads were collapsed and filtered. For each sample, productive Simpson clonality was calculated by taking the square root of Simpson's diversity index across productive rearrangements. TCRdb re-hosts the immuneACCESS table, in-frame sequences only. Its copies lack some clones; in the studies checked, an unresolved V gene accounts for under half of them, and the cause for the rest is not known. The D gene and trimming were derived from the DNA, and the V and J assignments and clone size from that table. In all, the sample holds some 81,000 clones, and about 95% of those were seen once. The ten largest clones add up to more than 4% of the sample.

Notes on this clone: Its antigen is unknown. No base-level quality is on record; no much larger clone is a single base apart.

This TCR was recovered from a human donor with active COVID-19. The donor label of this sample is uncertain. The sample consisted of peripheral blood. The V and J genes are TRBV25-1 and TRBJ1-2, with 8 junctional bases fitting TRBD1. The DNA is TGTGCCAGCAGTGGGGGACAGGCTAACTATGGCTACACCTTC. It codes for CASSGGQANYGYTF.